Described below is a single T cell receptor (beta chain) sequence and its context. The source of the sample is a study of blood T cell repertoires in COVID-19. V lost 1 base and J lost 2, with 11 bases in between. Per germline, CDR1 SNHLY and CDR2 FYNNEI. The CDR3 is 15 residues long. Using immunoSEQ multiplex PCR, the repertoire was profiled, and TCRdb retains in-frame clones only, with some absent. The data show 80,000 to 85,000 clones, roughly 88% seen once. Material: peripheral blood. J is TRBJ1-2 and V is TRBV2, with D possibly being TRBD1 (6 bases). The receptor was isolated from a woman of 80 years or more with acute or convalescent COVID-19. The CDR3 loop reads CASSEGGRGNYGYTF. The CDR3 region has the DNA TGTGCCAGCAGTGAAGGCGGCAGGGGAAACTATGGCTACACCTTC.